This entry is about one TCR beta chain. Naive CD8 cells, CD45RO-negative and positively selected for CCR7, excluded terminally differentiated effector memory CD45RA+ cells. This record belongs to a study of shared clonotypes between healthy human individuals. Germline CDR1 LGHNA, CDR2 YSLEER. V lost 0 bases and J lost 7; bases outside the gene matches: 14. The CDR3 contains 17 residues. The repertoire was sequenced with immunoSEQ multiplex PCR; TCRdb's copy has only in-frame clones and lacks some. The table records over 750,000 clones, 96% of them present only once. Sequenced: naive CD8+ T cells sorted from blood. The receptor comes from a young man in good health. The chain employs TRBV4-3 and TRBJ2-7; TRBD1 aligns across 8 bases. The CDR3 sequence: CASSQDFPGGSTGEQYF. Here the CDR3 DNA reads TGCGCCAGCAGCCAAGATTTTCCAGGGGGCAGCACAGGAGAGCAGTACTTC.